This T cell receptor (beta chain) was captured in a study of PD-L1 blockade in urothelial cancer. In the study overall: Atezolizumab (1,200 mg intravenously every 3 weeks) began at some point between 2014 and 2016 for patients. Blood gave a median approximately 150,000 T cells.

Repertoires were generated with immunoSEQ multiplex PCR, while TCRdb's copy carries only in-frame clones and drops some. The profile shows around 110,000 clones, roughly 90% of them singletons. Germline assignment: CDR1 ENHRY and CDR2 SYGVKD. V dropped 4 bases and J dropped 3; count of bases not matched to a gene: 6. The CDR3 sequence is 14 residues long. This clone was found once. Sample time point: peripheral blood 6 weeks after treatment start. Sequencing used PBMCs, obtained around atezolizumab (anti-PD-L1) treatment. The TCR sequence derives from a man aged 55 to 70 with urothelial cancer. The chain is built from TRBV10-3 and TRBJ2-7, with 7 bases matching TRBD1. This CDR3 reads CAISGTGPVYEQYF. CDR3 bases: TGTGCCATCAGTGGGACAGGACCGGTCTACGAGCAGTACTTC.